This TCR beta chain comes out of a study of cytomegalovirus exposure and HLA in healthy donors. Turning to the study itself: Prior work identified 120 million or so unique TCR beta sequences in some 180 million T cells.

The CDR3 has 15 amino acids. Trimming at V came to 0 bases and at J to 2 bases, leaving 3 bases not matched to a gene. Germline V gene lookup returns CDR1 SGHTA and CDR2 FQGNSA. The PCR was carried out with 60 Vbeta primers and 13 Jbeta primers. Under the authors' procedure: Later, 65 million to 85 million unique TCR beta chains were counted in an analysis, and roughly 11 million of them were shared. The data were produced by immunoSEQ multiplex PCR, yet TCRdb's version contains in-frame clones alone and is incomplete. The V and J calls and clone size come from that table; D and trimming were worked out from the DNA. The sample consists of 97,000 or so clones, around 10% of them appearing once. Remarks on this clone: Its target is unknown.

Regarding the study as a whole: Per a prior analysis, the majority of TCR beta V segments were productive roughly 90% or roughly 30% of the time.

Sequenced: PBMCs. The clonotype comes from a man aged 50-59 years in good health and CMV-seropositive. This rearrangement joins TRBV7-2 to TRBJ1-2; 7 nucleotides align to TRBD1. The CDR3 here is CASSLARGSNYGYTF. The CDR3 DNA follows: TGTGCCAGCAGCTTAGCCAGGGGGAGCAACTATGGCTACACCTTC.